The present TCR beta chain was sequenced within a study of T cell responses to AZD1222 COVID-19 vaccine. V lost 0 bases and J 4 bases, leaving 3 bases between the germline ends. Germline CDR1 LGHDT, CDR2 YNNKEL (reference sequence). The CDR3 has 12 amino acids. Sequencing was performed with immunoSEQ multiplex PCR; in TCRdb, only in-frame clones are kept and a portion is missing. Of some 120,000 clones detected, over 85% appear once; the ten largest clones hold 0.75% to 0.95%. V is TRBV3-1 (or the pseudogene TRBV3-2) and J is TRBJ2-5; the D is unclear. The receptor was derived from an adult in good health. Sequenced here: peripheral blood, sampled on day 0 of AZD1222 vaccination. The CDR3 DNA follows: TGTGCCAGCAGCCAAGATGTAGAGACCCAGTACTTC. This encodes CASSQDVETQYF.